Listed below are T cell receptor beta chains from one sample, sequenced in a study of PD-1 blockade in classical Hodgkin lymphoma. The method was immunoSEQ multiplex PCR; TCRdb's version includes in-frame clones alone and lacks a portion of them. Of approximately 25,000 clones in the sample, 69% were seen once. Source: peripheral blood mononuclear cells (PBMCs), taken at baseline. These receptors all stem from a human donor with classical Hodgkin lymphoma. Each CDR3 is given with its conserved first and last residue. Fields, in order: J gene, V gene, D gene, clone size, CDR3 protein, CDR3 DNA. D genes are given only for firm matches. A row's size may be missing; if present it is once, few, many or a size class.

J gene: TRBJ2-7; V gene: TRBV6-5; D gene: .; clone size: .; CDR3 protein: CASSYDVGEQYF; CDR3 DNA: TGTGCCAGCAGTTACGATGTCGGAGAGCAGTACTTC
J gene: TRBJ1-6; V gene: TRBV9; D gene: .; clone size: .; CDR3 protein: CASSVAGALNSPLHF; CDR3 DNA: TGTGCCAGCAGCGTAGCTGGGGCCCTTAATTCACCCCTCCACTTT
J gene: TRBJ1-1; V gene: TRBV7-8; D gene: .; clone size: .; CDR3 protein: CASSLDPALNTEAFF; CDR3 DNA: TGTGCCAGCAGCTTAGACCCAGCCTTGAACACTGAAGCTTTCTTT
J gene: TRBJ2-3; V gene: TRBV7-6; D gene: .; clone size: .; CDR3 protein: CASSLAEGLSDTQYF; CDR3 DNA: TGTGCCAGCAGCTTAGCTGAGGGACTGTCAGATACGCAGTATTTT
J gene: TRBJ2-4; V gene: TRBV28; D gene: .; clone size: .; CDR3 protein: CASGDLRGTGAKNIQYF; CDR3 DNA: TGTGCCAGCGGTGATTTGAGGGGCACAGGAGCCAAAAACATTCAGTACTTC
J gene: TRBJ1-6; V gene: TRBV19; D gene: .; clone size: few; CDR3 protein: CASSIRGSLGSPLHF; CDR3 DNA: TGTGCCAGTAGTATCAGGGGTTCATTGGGTTCACCCCTCCACTTT
J gene: TRBJ2-7; V gene: TRBV21-1; D gene: .; clone size: .; CDR3 protein: CASSKPKTSGGAAVSSYEQYF; CDR3 DNA: TGTGCCAGCAGCAAACCCAAGACTAGCGGGGGGGCGGCGGTGTCCTCCTACGAGCAGTACTTC
J gene: TRBJ1-2; V gene: TRBV29-1; D gene: TRBD1; clone size: .; CDR3 protein: CSVDDRARNYGYTF; CDR3 DNA: TGCAGCGTGGATGACAGGGCCCGTAACTATGGCTACACCTTC
J gene: TRBJ2-7; V gene: TRBV10-3; D gene: .; clone size: .; CDR3 protein: CAIGLRSYEQYF; CDR3 DNA: TGTGCCATCGGGCTGCGCTCCTACGAGCAGTACTTC
J gene: TRBJ1-1; V gene: TRBV7-9; D gene: TRBD1; clone size: .; CDR3 protein: CASSLRTGRATEAFF; CDR3 DNA: TGTGCCAGCAGCTTACGGACAGGGAGGGCCACTGAAGCTTTCTTT
J gene: TRBJ2-4; V gene: TRBV6-6; D gene: TRBD1; clone size: .; CDR3 protein: CASSPGQGEGDIQYF; CDR3 DNA: TGTGCCAGCAGCCCCGGACAGGGCGAGGGGGACATTCAGTACTTC
J gene: TRBJ2-5; V gene: TRBV11-2; D gene: .; clone size: .; CDR3 protein: CASSETQGWGETQYF; CDR3 DNA: TGTGCCAGCAGCGAAACCCAGGGATGGGGAGAGACCCAGTACTTC
J gene: TRBJ2-3; V gene: TRBV5-1; D gene: .; clone size: .; CDR3 protein: CASSLGSSLTDTQYF; CDR3 DNA: TGCGCCAGCAGCTTGGGAAGCTCCCTCACAGATACGCAGTATTTT
J gene: TRBJ1-1; V gene: TRBV7-2; D gene: .; clone size: .; CDR3 protein: CASSSLPPEAFF; CDR3 DNA: TGTGCCAGCAGCTCCCTGCCGCCTGAAGCTTTCTTT